These 16 T cell receptor beta chains share one sample of origin, sequenced in a study of blood T cell repertoires in COVID-19. Libraries were prepared by immunoSEQ multiplex PCR; TCRdb keeps only in-frame clonotypes and omits some of them. The data show approximately 350,000 clones, roughly 80% seen once. Sequencing was done on a sample of PBMCs or T cells enriched from blood (not recorded which). These receptors all stem from a woman aged 50 to 65 who had recovered from COVID-19.

The V gene is TRBV11-1, the J gene TRBJ2-7, with D possibly matching TRBD2 (6 bases). The CDR3 loop spans 13 amino acids. Deletions cut 5 bases from V and 5 bases from J, with 13 bases between. CDR1 and CDR2 from the germline V gene are SGHAT and FQDESV (reference sequence). CDR3 protein: CASSPVGGNEQYF. CDR3 DNA: TGTGCCAGCAGCCCCGTCGGAGGGAACGAGCAGTACTTC. The variable domain in full, completed from reference TRBV11-1 and TRBJ2-7, reads EAEVAQSPRYKITEKSQAVAFWCDPISGHATLYWYRQILGQGPELLVQFQDESVVDDSQLPKDRFSAERLKGVDSTLKIQPAELGDSAMYLCASSPVGGNEQYFGPGTRLTVT.

V gene TRBV7-3 combines with J gene TRBJ2-1; a weak D match, TRBD1 (6 bases). Germline-derived CDR1 and CDR2 are SGHTA and FQGTGA. The V end was cut by 5 bases, the J end by 7 bases, with 12 bases between. There are 13 residues in the CDR3. This CDR3 is CASSTYTGNEQFF. CDR3 in DNA: TGTGCCAGCAGCACCTACACAGGGAATGAGCAGTTCTTC.

V usage is TRBV5-1 and J usage is TRBJ2-7; 8 bases are a match to TRBD2. Germline V gene data show CDR1 as SGHRS and CDR2 as YFSETQ. Germline trimming cut 2 bases from V and 4 bases from J; bases unmatched to any gene: 5. This CDR3 has 14 amino acids. In DNA, the CDR3 is TGCGCCAGCAGCTTCGGGGGGGCCAGTTACGAGCAGTACTTC. This codes for CASSFGGASYEQYF.

V and J are TRBV5-1 and TRBJ2-7, with 7 bases matching TRBD2. CDR3 length equals 16 residues. Germline trimming cut 4 bases from V and 7 bases from J; bases unmatched to any gene: 17. Per germline, CDR1 SGHRS and CDR2 YFSETQ. The CDR3 sequence: CASSPPPPAGVREQYF. The CDR3, as DNA: TGCGCCAGCAGCCCACCCCCCCCGGCGGGAGTGCGGGAGCAGTACTTC.

This rearrangement joins TRBV20-1 to TRBJ1-1; 10 bases fit TRBD1. Germline V lookup: CDR1 DFQATT, CDR2 SNEGSKA (reference sequence). V lost 5 bases and J lost 10; bases outside the gene matches: 4. This CDR3 has 11 amino acids. Written as DNA, the CDR3 is TGCAGTGCTCCCCGGGACAGGGGAGCTTTCTTT. This translates into CSAPRDRGAFF.

The chain couples TRBV5-4 to TRBJ1-4; TRBD1 is a possible D gene (6 bases). The germline V and J ends were trimmed by 0 bases and 7 bases, with 7 bases remaining between them. The CDR3 totals 13 residues. CDR1 is SGHNT and CDR2 is YYREEE in the germline V gene (reference sequence). The CDR3, as DNA: TGTGCCAGCAGCTTGGCCAGGGGTGAAAAACTGTTTTTT. Its protein is CASSLARGEKLFF.

V is TRBV6-5 and J is TRBJ1-2; tentatively, D is TRBD1 (6 bases). The V end lost 8 bases, the J end lost 4 bases, and 14 bases lay between the germline ends. The CDR3 loop spans 13 amino acids. Looked up from germline, CDR1 is MNHEY and CDR2 is SVGAGI. Written as DNA, the CDR3 is TGTGCCAGCGGGCTAGGGGGTGGCTATGGCTACACCTTC. Its translation is CASGLGGGYGYTF.

J is TRBJ1-2 and V is TRBV7-9, with a weak D call TRBD1 (6 bases). V was shortened by 3 bases and J by 6 bases, with 14 bases between the two germline ends. Germline CDR1 and CDR2: SEHNR and FQNEAQ (reference sequence). CDR3 length: 14 residues. The CDR3 loop is CASSLNRKGDGYTF. DNA for the CDR3: TGTGCCAGCAGCTTGAATCGTAAGGGGGATGGCTACACCTTC.

This clone was seen more than once but under ten times. V is TRBV19 and J is TRBJ1-5; D uncertain. CDR1 and CDR2 from the germline V gene are LNHDA and SQIVND (reference sequence). V lost 5 bases to trimming and J lost 0 bases, with 17 bases between them. The CDR3 is made up of 17 amino acids. The CDR3 loop reads CASSPGWRVHSNQPQHF. In DNA, the CDR3 is TGTGCCAGTAGTCCTGGCTGGAGGGTACATAGCAATCAGCCCCAGCATTTT.

V and J are TRBV5-8 and TRBJ1-2; TRBD1 might be the D (6 bases). The CDR3 length is 15 residues. The germline V and J ends were trimmed by 2 bases and 4 bases, with 15 bases remaining between them. From germline, CDR1 is SGHTS and CDR2 YDEGEE. The CDR3 region has the DNA TGTGCCAGCAGCTTTGGTGGGGGCTTAGGCTATGGCTACACCTTC. This codes for CASSFGGGLGYGYTF.

The chain carries TRBV27 and TRBJ1-2; D is perhaps TRBD1 (6 bases). This CDR3 region has 15 residues. Germline CDR1 MNHEY, CDR2 SMNVEV (reference sequence). Trimming shortened V by 5 bases and J by 5 bases, and 18 bases separated the two germline ends. CDR3 sequence reads: CASSLRQGTHYGYTF. DNA of the CDR3: TGTGCCAGCAGTCTCCGCCAGGGGACGCATTATGGCTACACCTTC.

The chain has TRBV3-1 (or the pseudogene TRBV3-2) and TRBJ1-4; possibly TRBD1 for D (6 bases). This CDR3 comprises 14 residues. The germline V gene has CDR1 LGHDT and CDR2 YNNKEL (reference sequence). Trimming took 4 bases from V and 3 from J, leaving 9 bases between them. The CDR3 is CASSRRTANEKLFF. The CDR3 DNA reads as TGTGCCAGCAGCCGCCGGACAGCTAATGAAAAACTGTTTTTT.

The J gene is TRBJ2-4, the V gene TRBV2, with D unresolved. CDR1 is SNHLY, CDR2 FYNNEI, per germline. V shed 1 base and J shed 0 bases, with 10 bases lying between them. This CDR3 is 16 amino acids long. The DNA of the CDR3 is TGTGCCAGCAGTGAAGTCCTGCCCGGAGCCAAAAACATTCAGTACTTC. It yields the protein CASSEVLPGAKNIQYF.

The chain has TRBV5-1 and TRBJ2-1; 9 bases are shared with TRBD1. Germline V gene lookup returns CDR1 SGHRS and CDR2 YFSETQ. CDR3 length: 15 amino acids. J lost 6 bases, V lost 4 bases, and 8 bases had no gene match. The CDR3 is CASSVSRDRANEQFF. CDR3 DNA: TGCGCCAGCAGCGTATCCCGGGACAGGGCCAATGAGCAGTTCTTC.

J is TRBJ2-5 and V is TRBV30, with D possibly TRBD2 on 5 matching bases. Germline V gene lookup returns CDR1 GTSNPN and CDR2 SVGIG (reference sequence). V was shortened by 0 bases and J by 2 bases, with 10 bases between the two germline ends. CDR3 size: 14 residues. In DNA, the CDR3 is TGTGCCTGGAGTGTCGGGAAAGATCAAGAGACCCAGTACTTC. This codes for CAWSVGKDQETQYF.

This clone was counted only a few times. CDR3 nucleotides: TGTGCCAGCAGCCAAGGACTAGCGGGAGGGCCGCCTCAAGAGACCCAGTACTTC. Translation: CASSQGLAGGPPQETQYF. The V gene is TRBV3-1 (or the pseudogene TRBV3-2), the J gene TRBJ2-5; 14 bases agree with TRBD2. This CDR3 comprises 18 residues. Germline V gene data show CDR1 as LGHDT and CDR2 as YNNKEL (reference sequence). The trim removed 1 base at V and 2 bases at J, leaving 6 bases unmatched.